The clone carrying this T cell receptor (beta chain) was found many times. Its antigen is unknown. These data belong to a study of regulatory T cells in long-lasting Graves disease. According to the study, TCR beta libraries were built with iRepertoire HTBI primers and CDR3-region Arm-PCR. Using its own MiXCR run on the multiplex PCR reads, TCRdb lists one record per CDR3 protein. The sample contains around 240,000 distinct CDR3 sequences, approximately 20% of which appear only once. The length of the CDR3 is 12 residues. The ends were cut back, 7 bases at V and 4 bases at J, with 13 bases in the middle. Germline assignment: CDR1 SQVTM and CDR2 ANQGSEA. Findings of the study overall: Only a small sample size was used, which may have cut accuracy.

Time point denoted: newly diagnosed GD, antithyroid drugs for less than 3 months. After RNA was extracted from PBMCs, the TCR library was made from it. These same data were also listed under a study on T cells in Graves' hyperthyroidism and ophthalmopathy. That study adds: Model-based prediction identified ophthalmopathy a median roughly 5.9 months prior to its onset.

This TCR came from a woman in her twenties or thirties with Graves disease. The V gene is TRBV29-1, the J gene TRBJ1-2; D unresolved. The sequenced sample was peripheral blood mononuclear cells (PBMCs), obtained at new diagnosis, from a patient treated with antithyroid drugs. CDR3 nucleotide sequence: TGCAGCGCCCAAGCAGGAACCTATGGCTACACCTTC. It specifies CSAQAGTYGYTF.